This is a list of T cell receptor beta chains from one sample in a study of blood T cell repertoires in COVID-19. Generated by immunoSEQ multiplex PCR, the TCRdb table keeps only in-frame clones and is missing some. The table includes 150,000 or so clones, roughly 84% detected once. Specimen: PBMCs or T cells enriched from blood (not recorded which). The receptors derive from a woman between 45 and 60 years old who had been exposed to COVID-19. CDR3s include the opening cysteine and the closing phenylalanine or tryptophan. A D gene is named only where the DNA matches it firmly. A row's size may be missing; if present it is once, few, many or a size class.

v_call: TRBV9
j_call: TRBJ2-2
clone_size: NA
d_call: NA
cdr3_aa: CASSVAPQGSNTGELFF
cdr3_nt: TGTGCCAGCAGCGTAGCTCCGCAGGGTTCGAACACCGGGGAGCTGTTTTTT

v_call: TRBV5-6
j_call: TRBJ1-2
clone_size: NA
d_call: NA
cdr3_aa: CASSFRQGLSGYTF
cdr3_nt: TGTGCCAGCAGCTTTCGCCAGGGACTGAGTGGCTACACCTTC

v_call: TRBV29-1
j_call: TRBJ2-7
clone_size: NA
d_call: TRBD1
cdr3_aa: CSVGQGPGEQYF
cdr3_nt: TGCAGCGTTGGACAGGGTCCGGGGGAGCAGTACTTC

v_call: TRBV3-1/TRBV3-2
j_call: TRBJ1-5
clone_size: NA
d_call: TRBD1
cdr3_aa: CASSQGRQGNQPQHF
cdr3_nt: TGTGCCAGCAGCCAAGGACGACAGGGGAATCAGCCCCAGCATTTT

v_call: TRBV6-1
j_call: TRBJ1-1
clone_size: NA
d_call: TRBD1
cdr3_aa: CASSETGFWANTEAFF
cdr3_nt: TGTGCCAGCAGTGAGACAGGGTTTTGGGCAAACACTGAAGCTTTCTTT

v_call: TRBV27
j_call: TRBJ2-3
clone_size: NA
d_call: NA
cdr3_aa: CASRGGYTDTQYF
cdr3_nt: TGTGCCAGCAGAGGGGGTTACACAGATACGCAGTATTTT

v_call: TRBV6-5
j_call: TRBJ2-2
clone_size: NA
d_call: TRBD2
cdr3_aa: CASSYLLAGHTGELFF
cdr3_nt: TGTGCCAGCAGTTACCTCCTAGCGGGACACACCGGGGAGCTGTTTTTT

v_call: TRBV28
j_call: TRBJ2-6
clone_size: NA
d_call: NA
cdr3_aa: CASSFGGSGANVLTF
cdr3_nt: TGTGCCAGCAGTTTCGGGGGCTCTGGGGCCAACGTCCTGACTTTC

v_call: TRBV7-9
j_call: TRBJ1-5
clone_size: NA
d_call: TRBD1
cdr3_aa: CASTQGGDSNQPQHF
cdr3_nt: TGTGCCAGCACCCAGGGGGGAGATAGCAATCAGCCCCAGCATTTT

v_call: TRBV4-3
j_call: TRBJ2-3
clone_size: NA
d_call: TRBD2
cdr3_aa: CASSLAGTSGRGDTQYF
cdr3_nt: TGCGCCAGCAGCCTCGCCGGGACTAGCGGGCGGGGAGATACGCAGTATTTT

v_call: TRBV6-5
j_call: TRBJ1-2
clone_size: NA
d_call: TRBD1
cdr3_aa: CASSKGQGASGYTF
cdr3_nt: TGTGCCAGCAGTAAGGGACAGGGGGCTTCGGGCTACACCTTC

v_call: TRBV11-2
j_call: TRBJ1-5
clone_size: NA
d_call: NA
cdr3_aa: CASSLDSAGQPYQPQHF
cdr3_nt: TGTGCCAGCAGCTTAGATTCGGCAGGGCAGCCTTATCAGCCCCAGCATTTT

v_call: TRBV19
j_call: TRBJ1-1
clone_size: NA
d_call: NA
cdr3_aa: CASTLTVNTEAFF
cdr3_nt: TGTGCCAGTACTTTGACAGTGAACACTGAAGCTTTCTTT

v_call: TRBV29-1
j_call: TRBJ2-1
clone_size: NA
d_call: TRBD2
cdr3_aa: CSAQLLAGSYNEQFF
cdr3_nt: TGCAGCGCTCAGTTACTAGCGGGGTCCTACAATGAGCAGTTCTTC

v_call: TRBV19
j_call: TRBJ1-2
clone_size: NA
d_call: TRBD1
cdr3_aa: CASRDSEYGYTF
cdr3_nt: TGTGCCAGTCGGGACAGCGAGTATGGCTACACCTTC

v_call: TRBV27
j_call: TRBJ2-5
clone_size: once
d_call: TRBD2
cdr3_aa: CASSFSGTSGEETQYF
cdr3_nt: TGTGCCAGCAGTTTTTCCGGGACTAGCGGCGAAGAGACCCAGTACTTC

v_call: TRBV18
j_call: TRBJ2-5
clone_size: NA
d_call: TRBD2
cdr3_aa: CASSPPRSGGSLETQYF
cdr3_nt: TGTGCCAGCTCACCACCGAGGTCCGGCGGGAGTTTAGAGACCCAGTACTTC

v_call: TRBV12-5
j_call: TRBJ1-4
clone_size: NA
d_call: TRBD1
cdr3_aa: CASGFYDRGNEKLFF
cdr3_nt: TGTGCTAGTGGTTTCTACGACAGGGGTAATGAAAAACTGTTTTTT

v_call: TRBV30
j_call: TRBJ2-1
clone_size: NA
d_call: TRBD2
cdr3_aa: CAWEREGNNEQFF
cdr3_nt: TGTGCCTGGGAAAGGGAGGGTAATAATGAGCAGTTCTTC

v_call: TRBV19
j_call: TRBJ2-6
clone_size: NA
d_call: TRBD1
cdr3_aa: CASRDSSGANVLTF
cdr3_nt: TGTGCCAGTCGGGACAGTTCGGGGGCCAACGTCCTGACTTTC

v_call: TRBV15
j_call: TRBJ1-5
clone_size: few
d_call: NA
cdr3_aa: CATSRDKRENQPQHF
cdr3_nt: TGTGCCACCAGCAGAGATAAGAGGGAAAATCAGCCCCAGCATTTT

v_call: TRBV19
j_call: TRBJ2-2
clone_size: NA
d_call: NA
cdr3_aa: CATDRRANTGELFF
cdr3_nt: TGTGCCACAGACAGGAGAGCGAACACCGGGGAGCTGTTTTTT

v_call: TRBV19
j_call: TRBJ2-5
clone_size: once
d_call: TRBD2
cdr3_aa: CASKRIPSGPQETQYF
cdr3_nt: TGTGCCAGTAAACGTATCCCTAGCGGACCCCAAGAGACCCAGTACTTC

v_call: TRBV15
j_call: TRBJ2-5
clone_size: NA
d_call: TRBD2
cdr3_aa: CATADGLVAGGETQYF
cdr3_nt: TGTGCCACCGCCGACGGCTTGGTAGCGGGAGGGGAGACCCAGTACTTC

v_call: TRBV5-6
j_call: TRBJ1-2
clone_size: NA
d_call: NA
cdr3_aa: CASSFGTGARRETF
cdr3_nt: NA

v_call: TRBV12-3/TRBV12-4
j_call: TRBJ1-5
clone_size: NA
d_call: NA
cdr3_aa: CASSPQGNQPQHF
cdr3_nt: TGTGCCAGCAGTCCACAGGGTAATCAGCCCCAGCATTTT

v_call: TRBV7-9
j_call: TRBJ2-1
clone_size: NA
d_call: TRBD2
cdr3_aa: CASSLGALAGYNEQFF
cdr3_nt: TGTGCCAGCAGCTTAGGGGCCCTAGCGGGATACAATGAGCAGTTCTTC

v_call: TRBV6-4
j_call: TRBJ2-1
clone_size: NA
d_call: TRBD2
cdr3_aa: CASSDSAGGTYNEQFF
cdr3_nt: TGTGCCAGCAGTGACTCGGCGGGAGGTACATACAATGAGCAGTTCTTC

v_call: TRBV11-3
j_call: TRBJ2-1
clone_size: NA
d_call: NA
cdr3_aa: CASKGGDYNEQFF
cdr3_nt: TGTGCCAGCAAGGGGGGGGATTACAATGAGCAGTTCTTC

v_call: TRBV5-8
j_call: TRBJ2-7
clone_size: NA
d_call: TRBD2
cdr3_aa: CAALSGGVPHPTLEQYF
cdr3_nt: TGTGCAGCATTAAGCGGGGGGGTACCCCACCCCACCCTCGAGCAGTACTTC

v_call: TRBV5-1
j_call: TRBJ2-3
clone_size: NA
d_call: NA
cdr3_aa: CASRLAAGTTDTQYF
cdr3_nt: TGCGCCAGCAGACTCGCGGCGGGGACCACAGATACGCAGTATTTT

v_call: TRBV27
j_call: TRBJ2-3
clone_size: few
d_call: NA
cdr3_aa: CASSLLYTDTQYF
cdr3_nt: TGTGCCAGCAGTTTACTCTACACAGATACGCAGTATTTT

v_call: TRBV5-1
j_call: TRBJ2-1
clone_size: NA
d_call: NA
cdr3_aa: CASSFRVAQYDEQFF
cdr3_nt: TGCGCCAGCAGCTTCCGGGTAGCGCAATACGATGAGCAGTTCTTC

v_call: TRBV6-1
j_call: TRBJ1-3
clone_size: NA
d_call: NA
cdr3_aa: CASSEAYRVTGNTIYF
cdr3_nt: TGTGCCAGCAGTGAAGCCTACAGGGTGACTGGAAACACCATATATTTT

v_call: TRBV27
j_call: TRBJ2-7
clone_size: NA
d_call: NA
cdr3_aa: CASSLWDNYEQYF
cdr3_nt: TGTGCCAGCAGTTTATGGGACAACTACGAGCAGTACTTC

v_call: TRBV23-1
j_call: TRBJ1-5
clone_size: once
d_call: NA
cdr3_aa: CASSNCQPQHF
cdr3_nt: TGCGCCAGCAGCAACTGCCAGCCCCAGCATTTT

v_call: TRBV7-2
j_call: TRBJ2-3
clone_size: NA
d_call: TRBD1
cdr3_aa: CASSLRDRGTDTQYF
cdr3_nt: TGTGCCAGCAGCTTACGGGACAGGGGTACAGATACGCAGTATTTT

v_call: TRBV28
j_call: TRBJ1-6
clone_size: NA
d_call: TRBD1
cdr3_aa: CASYSGQNSPLHF
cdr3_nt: TGTGCCAGCTATTCGGGACAGAATTCACCCCTCCACTTT

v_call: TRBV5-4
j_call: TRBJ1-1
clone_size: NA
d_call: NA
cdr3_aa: CASSLPGTEAFF
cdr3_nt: TGTGCCAGCAGCCTCCCAGGGACTGAAGCTTTCTTT

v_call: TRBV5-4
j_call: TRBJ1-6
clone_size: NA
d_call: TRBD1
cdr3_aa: CASSAGQVAANSPLHF
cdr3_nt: TGTGCCAGCAGCGCGGGACAGGTTGCGGCTAATTCACCCCTCCACTTT

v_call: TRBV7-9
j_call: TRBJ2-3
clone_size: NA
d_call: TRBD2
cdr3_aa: CASSLPPVKAGGLDTQYF
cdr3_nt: TGTGCCAGCAGCCTCCCCCCGGTCAAGGCGGGGGGTCTAGATACGCAGTATTTT

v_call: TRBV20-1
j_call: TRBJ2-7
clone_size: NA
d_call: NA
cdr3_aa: CSARGGYEQYF
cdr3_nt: TGCAGTGCTAGAGGAGGCTACGAGCAGTACTTC

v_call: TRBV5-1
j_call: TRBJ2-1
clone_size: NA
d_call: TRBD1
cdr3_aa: CASSLAGTGAFEQFF
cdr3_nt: TGCGCCAGCAGCTTGGCAGGGACAGGGGCCTTTGAGCAGTTCTTC